The 21 T cell receptor beta chains given below trace back to one sample, sequenced in a study of identical twins. Each CDR3 protein is one row after TCRdb ran MiXCR on the 5' RACE reads. In the table there are approximately 680,000 distinct CDR3 sequences, about 7.1% of which are singletons. These data were also filed under a second study, of yellow fever vaccine responses in identical twins.

Material: PBMCs. Source of these receptors: a woman aged 18-30 years in good health.

This clonotype was seen more than once but under ten times. This sequence joins TRBV20-1 and TRBJ2-3; 8 nucleotides agree with TRBD1. Germline trimming cut 5 bases from V and 4 bases from J; bases unmatched to any gene: 8. The germline CDR1 and CDR2 sequences are DFQATT and SNEGSKA (reference sequence). This CDR3 has 14 residues. CDR3 protein: CSAGTGQGADTQYF. CDR3 nucleotide sequence: TGCAGTGCTGGGACCGGACAGGGCGCAGATACGCAGTATTTT.

The genes are TRBV9 and TRBJ1-5; maybe TRBD1 (5 bases). The CDR3 is made up of 15 amino acids. CDR1 and CDR2 (germline): SGDLS, YYNGEE. Trimming stripped 0 bases from V and 2 bases from J, with 9 bases between. CDR3 nucleotides: TGTGCCAGCAGCGTAGGGGGGATTGGCAATCAGCCCCAGCATTTT. Translated: CASSVGGIGNQPQHF. Full variable domain (missing parts from reference TRBV9 and TRBJ1-5): DSGVTQTPKHLITATGQRVTLRCSPRSGDLSVYWYQQSLDQGLQFLIQYYNGEERAKGNILERFSAQQFPDLHSELNLSSLELGDSALYFCASSVGGIGNQPQHFGDGTRLSIL.

The chain uses TRBV7-7 and TRBJ2-5, with D unresolved. The V gene lost 4 bases and the J gene lost 0 bases, with 6 bases spanning the gap. The germline V gene has CDR1 SSHAT and CDR2 FNYEAQ (reference sequence). The CDR3 contains 13 residues. Here the CDR3 DNA reads TGTGCCAGCAGCTCCGGGCACCAAGAGACCCAGTACTTC. Protein sequence: CASSSGHQETQYF.

V gene TRBV4-1 combines with J gene TRBJ2-7; tentatively, D is TRBD1 or TRBD2 (6 bases each). The germline gives CDR1 MGHRA, CDR2 YSYEKL. The CDR3 is 15 amino acids. Trimming cost V 4 bases and J 3 bases, with 16 bases left between them. CDR3 sequence (DNA): TGCGCCAGCAGCCCGCGGGACATAGGGATCTACGAGCAGTACTTC. It encodes CASSPRDIGIYEQYF.

This clonotype was seen only a few times. This chain joins TRBV5-1 and TRBJ2-3, with 10 nucleotides matching TRBD1. There are 15 residues in the CDR3. Germline V gene sequence: CDR1 SGHRS, CDR2 YFSETQ. The ends lost 2 bases at V and 1 base at J; junction bases unmatched: 1. CDR3 residues: CASSFGTGGTDTQYF. The CDR3 DNA reads as TGCGCCAGCAGCTTCGGGACAGGGGGCACAGATACGCAGTATTTT.

Ten or more counts support this clonotype. This chain joins TRBV24-1 and TRBJ2-1, with 9 bases that match TRBD2. The V and J ends lost 12 bases and 0 bases, in that order; junction bases with no gene match: 14. The germline CDR1 and CDR2 sequences are KGHDR and SFDVKD. The length of the CDR3 is 17 residues. This CDR3 is CAADNNLREGSYNEQFF. The CDR3, as DNA: TGTGCCGCCGATAATAACTTGCGGGAGGGCTCCTACAATGAGCAGTTCTTC.

This clonotype was counted at least ten times. This chain links TRBV6-5 with TRBJ2-7; TRBD1 agrees at 7 bases. CDR3 length equals 15 residues. Unmatched junction bases numbered 2, after V lost 0 bases and J lost 0 bases. The germline V gene has CDR1 MNHEY and CDR2 SVGAGI. CDR3 region: CASSYSPGGSYEQYF. As DNA, the CDR3 is TGTGCCAGCAGTTACTCCCCAGGGGGCTCCTACGAGCAGTACTTC.

This clonotype was found many times. The chain couples TRBV5-1 to TRBJ2-1, with D possibly being TRBD2 (6 bases). Germline V gene lookup returns CDR1 SGHRS and CDR2 YFSETQ. V shed 4 bases and J shed 3 bases, with 17 bases lying between them. The CDR3 has 16 residues. For the CDR3, the DNA is TGCGCCAGCAGCCTTGGCGGGGCTGGTCGCTACAATGAGCAGTTCTTC. It is translated as CASSLGGAGRYNEQFF. Filled out from reference TRBV5-1 and TRBJ2-1, the complete variable domain reads KAGVTQTPRYLIKTRGQQVTLSCSPISGHRSVSWYQQTPGQGLQFLFEYFSETQRNKGNFPGRFSGRQFSNSRSEMNVSTLELGDSALYLCASSLGGAGRYNEQFFGPGTRLTVL.

J is TRBJ2-7 and V is TRBV5-1, with D tentatively TRBD2 (5 bases). Germline CDR1 is SGHRS and CDR2 is YFSETQ. The V end was cut by 1 base, the J end by 2 bases, with 10 bases between. The CDR3 sequence is 14 residues long. The CDR3 region has the DNA TGCGCCAGCAGCTTGCGGGTCGGGGCCTACGAGCAGTACTTC. Its translation: CASSLRVGAYEQYF.

This clonotype was counted only a few times. This chain connects TRBV4-1 to TRBJ2-7, with D uncertain. V was trimmed by 0 bases and J by 7 bases, leaving 10 bases between them. There are 13 residues in the CDR3. CDR1 is MGHRA and CDR2 is YSYEKL in the germline V gene. CDR3 sequence reads: CASSQDRGKEQYF. Here the CDR3 DNA reads TGCGCCAGCAGCCAAGATCGTGGTAAAGAGCAGTACTTC.

This clonotype was seen repeatedly, ten times or more. The rearrangement joins TRBV3-1 to TRBJ1-3, with 7 bases fitting TRBD1. V lost 9 bases to trimming and J lost 0 bases; unmatched junction nucleotides: 8. Looked up from germline, CDR1 is LGHDT and CDR2 is YNNKEL (reference sequence). The CDR3 extends over 15 amino acids. This chain's CDR3 is CASAGGAFSGNTIYF. Written as DNA, the CDR3 is TGTGCCAGTGCAGGGGGGGCTTTCTCTGGAAACACCATATATTTT.

This clonotype has at least ten counts. The V call is TRBV20-1, the J call TRBJ2-3, with D unresolved. Per germline, CDR1 DFQATT and CDR2 SNEGSKA (reference sequence). The length of the CDR3 is 12 residues. Trimming removed 3 bases from V and 5 bases from J, with 9 bases in between. The CDR3 is CSARDAGDTQYF. The CDR3 DNA reads TGCAGTGCTAGGGATGCTGGAGATACGCAGTATTTT.

This clonotype came up many times. The chain uses TRBV20-1 and TRBJ1-5; D is perhaps TRBD1 (5 bases). The CDR3 loop spans 15 amino acids. Trimming left V 4 bases short and J 1 base short, with 14 bases between. From germline, CDR1 is DFQATT and CDR2 SNEGSKA (reference sequence). CDR3: CSAKHGQVSNQPQHF. As DNA, the CDR3 is TGCAGTGCTAAGCATGGACAAGTAAGCAATCAGCCCCAGCATTTT.

This clonotype has more than one count but fewer than ten. This sequence joins TRBV5-5 and TRBJ2-1; D tentatively fits TRBD1 or TRBD2 (6 bases each). The CDR3 covers 16 residues. From germline, CDR1 is SGHKS and CDR2 YYEKEE (reference sequence). Trimming removed 7 bases at V and 4 bases at J, with 21 bases between. The CDR3 here is CASSPIPGASYNEQFF. For the CDR3, the DNA is TGTGCCAGCTCCCCTATCCCGGGGGCCTCATACAATGAGCAGTTCTTC. The entire variable domain, with the rest obtained from reference TRBV5-5 and TRBJ2-1, is as follows: DAGVTQSPTHLIKTRGQQVTLRCSPISGHKSVSWYQQVLGQGPQFIFQYYEKEERGRGNFPDRFSARQFPNYSSELNVNALLLGDSALYLCASSPIPGASYNEQFFGPGTRLTVL.

Ten or more counts support this clonotype. The V call is TRBV7-3, the J call TRBJ2-1; 12 bases map to TRBD2. The CDR3 loop spans 16 amino acids. Germline values: CDR1 SGHTA, CDR2 FQGTGA. V lost 5 bases and J lost 8; bases outside the gene matches: 10. CDR3 DNA sequence: TGTGCCAGCAGCCCGACTAGCGGGAGTTACGACGATGAGCAGTTCTTC. Translated: CASSPTSGSYDDEQFF.

This clonotype was detected a few times. The rearrangement joins TRBV6-5 to TRBJ2-2; D gene uncertain. V was pared by 2 bases and J by 2 bases, with 18 bases between. Germline V gene data show CDR1 as MNHEY and CDR2 as SVGAGI. This CDR3 region has 18 residues. The CDR3 DNA is TGTGCCAGCAGTTACGCAATAGACCCTACAGACAACACCGGGGAGCTGTTTTTT. Its protein product is CASSYAIDPTDNTGELFF.

In its sample, this clonotype was seen a few times. The rearrangement joins TRBV20-1 to TRBJ2-2; possible D gene TRBD2, 6 bases. The germline V gene encodes CDR1 DFQATT and CDR2 SNEGSKA (reference sequence). CDR3 length equals 13 residues. Trimming stripped 6 bases from V and 6 bases from J, with 14 bases between. DNA of the CDR3: TGCAGTGCCACAGACGGGGGAGCCGGGGAGCTGTTTTTT. Residues: CSATDGGAGELFF.

This clonotype came up a few times. The chain uses TRBV7-7 and TRBJ2-5; D remains ambiguous. The germline V gene encodes CDR1 SSHAT and CDR2 FNYEAQ (reference sequence). With 2 bases removed from V and 5 bases from J, the gap between germline ends came to 9 bases. The length of the CDR3 is 13 residues. CDR3 protein: CASSLQRPETQYF. The CDR3 nucleotides read TGTGCCAGCAGCTTACAGAGACCGGAGACCCAGTACTTC.

The V and J genes are TRBV7-6 and TRBJ2-7, with D perhaps TRBD1 (6 bases). Germline assignment: CDR1 SGHVS and CDR2 FNYEAQ. The CDR3 contains 17 residues. The V end was cut by 5 bases, the J end by 0 bases, with 20 bases between. CDR3 region: CASSLGAVPGHSYEQYV. CDR3 bases: TGTGCCAGCAGCCTTGGCGCCGTTCCGGGACACTCCTACGAGCAGTACGTC.

The chain joins TRBV3-1 to TRBJ2-1; 10 bases fit TRBD2. The germline V gene encodes CDR1 LGHDT and CDR2 YNNKEL (reference sequence). V was pared by 0 bases and J by 6 bases, with 8 bases of the junction left unmatched. CDR3 length equals 17 residues. This CDR3 is CASSQERRTSGSNEQFF. CDR3 DNA sequence: TGTGCCAGCAGCCAAGAGAGGAGGACTAGCGGAAGCAATGAGCAGTTCTTC.

The gene calls are TRBV7-4 and TRBJ2-7, with TRBD2 matching 7 bases. The CDR3 sequence is 18 residues long. Germline V gene data show CDR1 as SGHVT and CDR2 as SQSDAQ. J gave up 5 bases and V 4 bases, and 20 bases lay outside the gene matches. The CDR3 protein is CASSWGLAGEVGGDEQYV. The CDR3 region has the DNA TGTGCCAGCAGCTGGGGACTGGCGGGGGAGGTAGGAGGCGACGAGCAGTACGTC.